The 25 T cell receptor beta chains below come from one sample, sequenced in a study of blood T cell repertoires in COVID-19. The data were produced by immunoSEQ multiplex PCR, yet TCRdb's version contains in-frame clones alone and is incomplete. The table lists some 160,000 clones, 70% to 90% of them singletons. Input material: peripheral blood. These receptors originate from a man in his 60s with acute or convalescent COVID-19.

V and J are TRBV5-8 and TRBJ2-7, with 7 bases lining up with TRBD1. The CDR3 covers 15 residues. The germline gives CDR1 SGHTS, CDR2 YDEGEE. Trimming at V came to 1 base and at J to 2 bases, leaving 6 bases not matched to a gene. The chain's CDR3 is CASSLTDRPTYEQYF. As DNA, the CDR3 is TGTGCCAGCAGCTTGACGGACAGGCCGACCTACGAGCAGTACTTC.

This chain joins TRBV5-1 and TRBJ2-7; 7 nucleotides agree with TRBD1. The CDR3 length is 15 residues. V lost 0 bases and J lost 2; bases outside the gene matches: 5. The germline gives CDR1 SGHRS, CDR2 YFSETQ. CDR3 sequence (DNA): TGCGCCAGCAGCTTGGGGACAGGACCGACCTACGAGCAGTACTTC. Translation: CASSLGTGPTYEQYF.

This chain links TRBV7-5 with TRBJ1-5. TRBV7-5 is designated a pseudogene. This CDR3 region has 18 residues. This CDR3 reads CARSLDYSLSPKNQPQHF. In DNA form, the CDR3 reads TGTGCCAGAAGCTTAGACTATAGTCTGTCCCCAAAGAATCAGCCCCAGCATTTT.

The DNA of the CDR3 is TGTGCGACCGCCGGGGGACTAGCGGGGCTGTACGAGCAGTACTTC. This gives the protein CATAGGLAGLYEQYF. J is TRBJ2-7 and V is TRBV7-2; TRBD2 agrees at 13 bases. Germline V gene lookup returns CDR1 SGHTA and CDR2 FQGNSA. CDR3 size: 15 residues. The full variable domain, rest sourced from reference TRBV7-2 and TRBJ2-7, is GAGVSQSPSNKVTEKGKDVELRCDPISGHTALYWYRQSLGQGLEFLIYFQGNSAPDKSGLPSDRFSAERTGGSVSTLTIQRTQQEDSAVYLCATAGGLAGLYEQYFGPGTRLTVT.

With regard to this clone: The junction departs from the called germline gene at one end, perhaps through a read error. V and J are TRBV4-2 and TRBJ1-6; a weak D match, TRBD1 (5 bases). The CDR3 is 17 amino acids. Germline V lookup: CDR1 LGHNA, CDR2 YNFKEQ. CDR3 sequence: CASSQDRLNRNNSPLHF. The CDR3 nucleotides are TGTGCCAGCAGTCAAGATAGGCTCAACAGGAACAATTCACCCCTCCACTTT.

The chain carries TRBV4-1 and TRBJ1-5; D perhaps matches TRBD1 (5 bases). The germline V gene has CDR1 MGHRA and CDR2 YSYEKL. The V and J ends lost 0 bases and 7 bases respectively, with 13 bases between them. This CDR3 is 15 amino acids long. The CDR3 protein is CASSQELEGWQPQHF. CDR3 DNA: TGCGCCAGCAGCCAAGAATTGGAGGGGTGGCAGCCCCAGCATTTT.

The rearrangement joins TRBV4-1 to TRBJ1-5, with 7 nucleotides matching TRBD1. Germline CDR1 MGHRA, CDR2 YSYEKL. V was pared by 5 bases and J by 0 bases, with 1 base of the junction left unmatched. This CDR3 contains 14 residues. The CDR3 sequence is CASSNRGSNQPQHF. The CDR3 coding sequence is TGCGCCAGCAGCAACAGGGGTAGCAATCAGCCCCAGCATTTT.

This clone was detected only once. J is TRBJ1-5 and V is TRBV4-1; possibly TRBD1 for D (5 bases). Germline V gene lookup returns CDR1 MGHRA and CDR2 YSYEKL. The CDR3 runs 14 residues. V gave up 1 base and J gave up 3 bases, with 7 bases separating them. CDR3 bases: TGCGCCAGCAGCCAAGTACAGGTCAATCAGCCCCAGCATTTT. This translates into CASSQVQVNQPQHF.

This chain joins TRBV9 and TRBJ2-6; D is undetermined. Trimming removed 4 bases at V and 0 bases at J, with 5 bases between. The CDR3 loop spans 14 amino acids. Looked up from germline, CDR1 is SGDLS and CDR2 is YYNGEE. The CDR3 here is CASSLSSGANVLTF. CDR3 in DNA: TGTGCCAGCAGCCTAAGCTCTGGGGCCAACGTCCTGACTTTC.

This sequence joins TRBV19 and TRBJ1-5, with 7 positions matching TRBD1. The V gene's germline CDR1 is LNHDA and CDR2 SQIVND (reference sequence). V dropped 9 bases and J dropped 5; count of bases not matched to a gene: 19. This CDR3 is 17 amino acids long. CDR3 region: CARTRGTRFRGDQPQHF. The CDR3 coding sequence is TGTGCCAGGACCAGGGGGACACGGTTTAGGGGAGATCAGCCCCAGCATTTT.

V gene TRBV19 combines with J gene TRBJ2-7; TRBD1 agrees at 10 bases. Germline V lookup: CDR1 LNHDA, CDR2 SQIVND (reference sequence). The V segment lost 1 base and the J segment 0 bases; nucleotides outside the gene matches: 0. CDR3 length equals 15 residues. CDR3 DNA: TGTGCCAGTAGTATAGGACAGGGGGCCTCCTACGAGCAGTACTTC. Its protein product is CASSIGQGASYEQYF.

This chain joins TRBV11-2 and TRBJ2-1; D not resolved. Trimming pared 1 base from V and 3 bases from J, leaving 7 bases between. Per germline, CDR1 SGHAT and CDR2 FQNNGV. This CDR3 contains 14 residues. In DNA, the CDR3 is TGTGCCAGCAGCTTAGTGGCTAGCTACAATGAGCAGTTCTTC. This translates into CASSLVASYNEQFF.

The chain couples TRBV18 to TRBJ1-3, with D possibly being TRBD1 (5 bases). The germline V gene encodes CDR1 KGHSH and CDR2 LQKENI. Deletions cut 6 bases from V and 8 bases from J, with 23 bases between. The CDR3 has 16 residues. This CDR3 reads CASSPPEGPGGDTIYF. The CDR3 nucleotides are TGTGCCAGCTCCCCCCCGGAGGGGCCCGGCGGGGACACCATATATTTT.

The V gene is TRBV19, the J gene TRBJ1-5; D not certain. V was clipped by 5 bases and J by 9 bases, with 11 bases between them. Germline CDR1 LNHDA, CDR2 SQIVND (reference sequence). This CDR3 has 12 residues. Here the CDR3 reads CASSASTPPQHF. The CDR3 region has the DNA TGTGCCAGTAGTGCTAGTACTCCGCCCCAGCATTTT.

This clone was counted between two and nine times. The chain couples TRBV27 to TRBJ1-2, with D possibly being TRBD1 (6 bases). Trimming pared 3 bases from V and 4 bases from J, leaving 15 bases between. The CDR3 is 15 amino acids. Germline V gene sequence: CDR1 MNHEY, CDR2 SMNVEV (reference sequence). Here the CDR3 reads CASSFSVDSPYGYTF. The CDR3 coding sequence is TGTGCCAGCAGTTTCTCGGTGGACAGCCCCTATGGCTACACCTTC.

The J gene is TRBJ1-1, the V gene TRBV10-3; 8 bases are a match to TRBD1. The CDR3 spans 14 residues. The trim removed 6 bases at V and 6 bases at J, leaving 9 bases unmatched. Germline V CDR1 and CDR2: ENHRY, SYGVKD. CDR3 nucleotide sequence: TGTGCCATCAGCCTGACAGGGGTAAGGTCTGAAGCTTTCTTT. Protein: CAISLTGVRSEAFF.

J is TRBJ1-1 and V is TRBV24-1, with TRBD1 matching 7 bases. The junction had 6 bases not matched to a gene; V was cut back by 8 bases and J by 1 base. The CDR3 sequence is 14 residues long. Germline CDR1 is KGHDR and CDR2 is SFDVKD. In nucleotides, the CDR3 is TGTGCCACCAACTCAGGGGGTGGGAACACTGAAGCTTTCTTT. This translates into CATNSGGGNTEAFF.

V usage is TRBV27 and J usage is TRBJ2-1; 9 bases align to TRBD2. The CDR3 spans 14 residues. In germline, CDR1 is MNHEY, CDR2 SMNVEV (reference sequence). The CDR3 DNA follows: TGTGTCACTAAACTAGCGGGTGGCGGCAATGAGCAGTTCTTC. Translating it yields CVTKLAGGGNEQFF.

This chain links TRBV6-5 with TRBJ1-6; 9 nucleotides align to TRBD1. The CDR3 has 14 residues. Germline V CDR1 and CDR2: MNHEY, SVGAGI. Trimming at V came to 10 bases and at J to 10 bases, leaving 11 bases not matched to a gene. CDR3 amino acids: CATRTGALGSPLHF. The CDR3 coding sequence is TGTGCCACTCGGACAGGGGCTTTAGGATCACCCCTCCACTTT.

Written as DNA, the CDR3 is TGTGCCAGCAGCCTACGGGGGGCCAAGAACACCGGGGAGCTGTTTTTT. Its protein product is CASSLRGAKNTGELFF. The chain has TRBV7-2 and TRBJ2-2; TRBD2 might be the D (7 bases). This CDR3 has 16 residues. V lost 5 bases, J lost 1 base, and 14 bases lay in between. From germline, CDR1 is SGHTA and CDR2 FQGNSA.

CDR3 bases: TGCGCCAGCAGCTTGGTGGGGGCGTTCACAGATACGCAGTATTTT. Protein sequence: CASSLVGAFTDTQYF. V usage is TRBV5-1 and J usage is TRBJ2-3, with D possibly being TRBD1 (6 bases). CDR1 and CDR2 from the germline V gene are SGHRS and YFSETQ. V was shortened by 0 bases and J by 2 bases, with 10 bases between the two germline ends. CDR3 length equals 15 residues.

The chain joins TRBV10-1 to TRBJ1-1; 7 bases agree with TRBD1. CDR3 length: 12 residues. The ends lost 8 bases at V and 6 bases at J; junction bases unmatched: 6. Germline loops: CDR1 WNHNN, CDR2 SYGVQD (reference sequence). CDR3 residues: CASATGDSEAFF. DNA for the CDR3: TGCGCCAGCGCAACAGGGGATTCTGAAGCTTTCTTT.

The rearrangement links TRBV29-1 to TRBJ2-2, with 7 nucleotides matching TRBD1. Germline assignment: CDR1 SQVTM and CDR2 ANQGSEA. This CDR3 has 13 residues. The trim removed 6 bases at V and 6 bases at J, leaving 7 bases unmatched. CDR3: CSVFSQGPGELFF. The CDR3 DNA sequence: TGCAGCGTGTTTTCACAGGGGCCCGGGGAGCTGTTTTTT.

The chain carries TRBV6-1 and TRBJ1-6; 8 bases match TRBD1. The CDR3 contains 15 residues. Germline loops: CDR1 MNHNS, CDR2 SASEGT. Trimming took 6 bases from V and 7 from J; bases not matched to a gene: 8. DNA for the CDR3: TGTGCCAGCAGGACAGGGGTTGGGTGGAATTCACCCCTCCACTTT. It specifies CASRTGVGWNSPLHF.

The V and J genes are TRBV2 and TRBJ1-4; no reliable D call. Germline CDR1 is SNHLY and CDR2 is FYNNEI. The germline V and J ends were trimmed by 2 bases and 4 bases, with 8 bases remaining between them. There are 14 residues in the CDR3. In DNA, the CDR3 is TGTGCCAGCAGTGAACGGTGGTTTAATGAAAAACTGTTTTTT. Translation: CASSERWFNEKLFF.